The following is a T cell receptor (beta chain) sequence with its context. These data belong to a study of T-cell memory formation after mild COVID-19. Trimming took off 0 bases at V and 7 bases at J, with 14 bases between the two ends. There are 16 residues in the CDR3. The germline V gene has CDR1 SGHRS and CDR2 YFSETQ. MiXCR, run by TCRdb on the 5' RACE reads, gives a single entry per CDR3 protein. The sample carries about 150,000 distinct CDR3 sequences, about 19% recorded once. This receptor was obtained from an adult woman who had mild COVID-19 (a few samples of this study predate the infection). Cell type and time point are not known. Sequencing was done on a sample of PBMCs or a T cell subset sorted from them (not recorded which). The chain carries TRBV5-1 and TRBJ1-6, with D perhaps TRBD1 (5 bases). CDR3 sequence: CASSLVGALGNSPLHF. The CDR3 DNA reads TGCGCCAGCAGCTTGGTAGGGGCGCTGGGGAATTCACCCCTCCACTTT. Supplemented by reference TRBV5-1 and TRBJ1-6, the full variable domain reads KAGVTQTPRYLIKTRGQQVTLSCSPISGHRSVSWYQQTPGQGLQFLFEYFSETQRNKGNFPGRFSGRQFSNSRSEMNVSTLELGDSALYLCASSLVGALGNSPLHFGNGTRLTVT.